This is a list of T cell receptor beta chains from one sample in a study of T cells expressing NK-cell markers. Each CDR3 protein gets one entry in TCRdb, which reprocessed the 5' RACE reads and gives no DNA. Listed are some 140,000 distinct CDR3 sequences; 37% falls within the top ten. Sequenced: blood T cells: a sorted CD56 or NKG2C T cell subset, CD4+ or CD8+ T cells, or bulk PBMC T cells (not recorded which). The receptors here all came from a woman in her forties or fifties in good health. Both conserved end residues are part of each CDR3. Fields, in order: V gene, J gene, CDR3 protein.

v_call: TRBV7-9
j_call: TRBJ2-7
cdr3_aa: CASSSGLAGIYEQYF

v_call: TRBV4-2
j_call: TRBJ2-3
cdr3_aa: CASSQELAGGPDTQYF

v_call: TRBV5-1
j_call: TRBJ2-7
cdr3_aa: CASSLAPADSYEQYF

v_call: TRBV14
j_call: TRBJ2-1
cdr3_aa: CASSSPTSGRANEQFF

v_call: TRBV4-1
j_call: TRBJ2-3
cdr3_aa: CASSRLQFSTDTQYF

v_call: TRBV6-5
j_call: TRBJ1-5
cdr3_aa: CASSLDRVQPQHF

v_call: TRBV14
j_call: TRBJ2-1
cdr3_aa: CATARSSYNEQFF

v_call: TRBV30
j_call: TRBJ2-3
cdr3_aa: CAWNSGSTDTQYF

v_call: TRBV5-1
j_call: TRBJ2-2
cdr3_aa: CASSSEEGTGISAGELFF

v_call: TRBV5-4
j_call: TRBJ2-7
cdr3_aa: CASSLVASGSYEQYF

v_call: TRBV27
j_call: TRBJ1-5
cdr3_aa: CASSLWGGQPQHF

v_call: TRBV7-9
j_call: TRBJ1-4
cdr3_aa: CASSLPGQANEKLFF

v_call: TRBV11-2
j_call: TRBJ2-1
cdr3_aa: CASSLGAGRNNEQFF

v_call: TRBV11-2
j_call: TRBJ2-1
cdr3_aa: CASSPRGRSGSASRQFF

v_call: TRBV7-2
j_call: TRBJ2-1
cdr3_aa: CASSLVLGYNEQFF

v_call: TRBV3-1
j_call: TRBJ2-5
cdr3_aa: CASSEVGVGETQYF

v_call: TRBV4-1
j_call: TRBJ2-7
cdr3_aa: CASSQSGFPREQYF

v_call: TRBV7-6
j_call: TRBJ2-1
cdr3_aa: CASSYPGGHYNEQFF

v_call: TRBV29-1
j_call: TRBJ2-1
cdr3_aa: CSGTSIGNEQFF

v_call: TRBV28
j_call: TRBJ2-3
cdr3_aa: CASSPPTGDADTQYF

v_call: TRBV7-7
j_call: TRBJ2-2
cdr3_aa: CASSLAVGQGANGELFF

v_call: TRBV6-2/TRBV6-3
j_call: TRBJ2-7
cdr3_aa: CASSRSGRNEQYF

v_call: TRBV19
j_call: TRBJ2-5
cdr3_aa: CASSEDGEETQYF

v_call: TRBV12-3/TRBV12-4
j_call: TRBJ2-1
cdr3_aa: CASSVPPGTLNEQFF

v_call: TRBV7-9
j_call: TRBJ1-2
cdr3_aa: CASSTTSGGATTF

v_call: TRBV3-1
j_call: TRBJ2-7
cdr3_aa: CATARTSGIDEQYF

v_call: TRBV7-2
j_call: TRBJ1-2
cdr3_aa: CASSDPGQGILDGYTF

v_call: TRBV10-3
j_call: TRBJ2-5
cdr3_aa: CASEGEGLETQYF

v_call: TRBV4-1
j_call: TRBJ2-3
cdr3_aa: CASSQDREIRYF

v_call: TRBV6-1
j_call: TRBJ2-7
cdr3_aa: CASSEALVLGSEQYF

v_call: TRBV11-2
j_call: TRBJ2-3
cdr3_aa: CASSQSTDTQYF

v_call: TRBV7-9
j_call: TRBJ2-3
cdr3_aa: CASSLGLAGGITDF

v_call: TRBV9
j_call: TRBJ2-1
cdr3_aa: CASSSLVGGPYNEQFF

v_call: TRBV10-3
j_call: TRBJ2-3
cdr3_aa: CATSEIGSTDTQYF

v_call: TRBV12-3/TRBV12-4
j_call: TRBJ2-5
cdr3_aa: CASSDDTETQYF

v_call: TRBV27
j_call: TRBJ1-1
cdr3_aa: CASSPGTGVIEAFF

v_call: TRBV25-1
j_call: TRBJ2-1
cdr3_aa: CASSGEGTNEQFF

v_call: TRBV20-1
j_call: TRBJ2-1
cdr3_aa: CSASRDLALGRQFF

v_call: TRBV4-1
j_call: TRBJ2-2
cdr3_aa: CASSQLAEYNGELFF

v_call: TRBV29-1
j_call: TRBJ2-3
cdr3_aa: CSILAGERNTDTQYF

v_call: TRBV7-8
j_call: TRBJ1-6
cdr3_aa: CASSQGSTGSPLHF

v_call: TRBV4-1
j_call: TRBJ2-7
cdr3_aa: CASSQVGDSTYEQYF

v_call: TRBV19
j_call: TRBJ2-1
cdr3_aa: CASTVADEQFF

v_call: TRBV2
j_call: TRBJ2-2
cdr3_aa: CAIRARTGELFF

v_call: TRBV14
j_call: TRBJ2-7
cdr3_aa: CASSQGTGFYEQYF

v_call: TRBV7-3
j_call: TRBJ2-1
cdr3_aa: CASSLTPGDNEQFF

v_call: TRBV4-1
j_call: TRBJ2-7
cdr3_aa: CASSQGGNGPVSYEQYF

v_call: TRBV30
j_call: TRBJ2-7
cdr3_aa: CAWNPAATYEQYF